Listed below are T cell receptor beta chains from one sample, sequenced in a study of T cell responses to AZD1222 COVID-19 vaccine. Method: immunoSEQ multiplex PCR; TCRdb's copy keeps in-frame clones and lacks some. This table has about 150,000 clones, 90% to 95% appearing once. Sequenced material: peripheral blood, taken on day 0 of AZD1222 vaccination. The receptors here all came from an adult in good health. Each CDR3 is given with its conserved first and last residue. The D gene is left open where the match is weak. Some rows mark clone size as missing; the rest say once, few, many or name a class of expanded clone.

cdr3_length	v_call	d_call	j_call	clone_size	cdr3_nt	cdr3_aa
11	TRBV20-1	TRBD1	TRBJ1-2	-	TGCAGTGCAGACAGGGGGAATGGCTACACCTTC	CSADRGNGYTF
18	TRBV6-4	TRBD1	TRBJ2-2	once	TGTGCCAGCAGTGACTATGACAGGGGTGGGAGATACACCGGGGAGCTGTTTTTT	CASSDYDRGGRYTGELFF
14	TRBV6-1	-	TRBJ2-2	few	TGTGCCAGCAGTGATTACGGGGGCGCCGGGGAGCTGTTTTTT	CASSDYGGAGELFF
16	TRBV7-2	-	TRBJ1-2	-	TGTGCCAGCAGCAAATCCTCCCCAAGAACTAACTATGGCTACACCTTC	CASSKSSPRTNYGYTF
19	TRBV19	TRBD1	TRBJ1-5	once	TGTGCCAGTTCCATGGGATGGGGGCAGGGGGCAGGAAGCAATCAGCCCCAGCATTTT	CASSMGWGQGAGSNQPQHF
15	TRBV2	TRBD1	TRBJ1-1	-	TGTGCCAGCAGGCCCGGGACAGGTTTGGGCACTGAAGCTTTCTTT	CASRPGTGLGTEAFF
13	TRBV27	TRBD1	TRBJ2-3	-	TGTGCCAGCATGAGGGGGCACACAGATACGCAGTATTTT	CASMRGHTDTQYF
13	TRBV6-6	-	TRBJ1-6	-	TGTGCCAGCAGCCCTTCGGGGTCCGCACCCCTCCACTTT	CASSPSGSAPLHF
15	TRBV15	TRBD2	TRBJ2-5	-	TGTGCCACCAGCAAAGCGGGAGGTACCCAAGAGACCCAGTACTTC	CATSKAGGTQETQYF
15	TRBV4-1	-	TRBJ1-1	-	TGCGCCAGCAGTTCAAACGGGGGGTTGAACACTGAAGCTTTCTTT	CASSSNGGLNTEAFF
14	TRBV15	-	TRBJ1-3	-	TGTGCCACCAGCAGAGCTGCCTCTGGAAACACCATATATTTT	CATSRAASGNTIYF
15	TRBV5-4	TRBD2	TRBJ2-3	-	TGTGCCAGCAGCTTACAGGGACTAGAAACAGATACGCAGTATTTT	CASSLQGLETDTQYF
12	TRBV15	-	TRBJ1-5	-	TGTGCCACCAGCAGAGACAGTCAGCCCCAGCATTTT	CATSRDSQPQHF
16	TRBV4-2	-	TRBJ2-3	-	TGTGCCAGCAGCCAAGATGGTGGCGATGGCACAGATACGCAGTATTTT	CASSQDGGDGTDTQYF
16	TRBV28	TRBD1	TRBJ2-2	-	TGTGCCAGCAGTTCAATCCCGGGGGACAGGGGACTGGAGCTGTTTTTT	CASSSIPGDRGLELFF
14	TRBV9	-	TRBJ2-3	-	TGTGCCAGCAGCGTAGTTTCGGGCTCAGATACGCAGTATTTT	CASSVVSGSDTQYF
17	TRBV18	-	TRBJ1-2	-	TGTGCCAGCTCACCACCTGGGTCAGCCGGGGTGAACTATGGCTACACCTTC	CASSPPGSAGVNYGYTF
16	TRBV19	-	TRBJ2-6	-	TGTGCCAGTAGCGCCTTGGAAACCTCTGGGGCCAACGTCCTGACTTTC	CASSALETSGANVLTF
18	TRBV2	TRBD1	TRBJ1-6	-	TGTGCCAGCAGTGAAGGCGGGGGTATGACAGGGGTAAATTCACCCCTCCACTTT	CASSEGGGMTGVNSPLHF
17	TRBV19	TRBD1	TRBJ1-2	-	TGTGCCAGTACCCTAACCCTCGGGACAGGGAGATGGGGTGGCTACACCTTC	CASTLTLGTGRWGGYTF
13	TRBV28	-	TRBJ1-2	-	TGTGCCAGCAGTTTATTGTGGGACTATGGCTACACCTTC	CASSLLWDYGYTF
12	TRBV5-6	-	TRBJ1-5	-	TGTGCCAGCAGCTTAGGTCTTCAGCCCCAGCATTTT	CASSLGLQPQHF
14	TRBV6-5	-	TRBJ1-1	-	TGTGCCAGCAGTTACGAGGGAGGAGACACTGAAGCTTTCTTT	CASSYEGGDTEAFF
11	TRBV20-1	-	TRBJ1-1	once	TGCAGCGCTGGGGGGTTCACTGAAGCTTTCTTT	CSAGGFTEAFF
16	TRBV9	-	TRBJ1-2	-	TGTGCCAGCAGCGCCCAAGGGGAGGGGGGGCGGTATGGCTACACCTTC	CASSAQGEGGRYGYTF
16	TRBV4-1	-	TRBJ1-4	-	TGCGCCAGCAGCCAAACCCTGGTTGCAACTAATGAAAAACTGTTTTTT	CASSQTLVATNEKLFF